This T cell receptor beta chain was recovered during a study of T cell changes during pregnancy in multiple sclerosis. Sequencing was performed with immunoSEQ multiplex PCR; in TCRdb, only in-frame clones are kept and a portion is missing. The repertoire has about 70,000 clones, under 95% of them found once; the top ten carry more than 1.1%. Germline CDR1 reads SGHKS; CDR2 reads YYEKEE (reference sequence). The CDR3 length is 19 residues. J gave up 0 bases and V 3 bases, and 9 bases lay outside the gene matches. The TCR comes from a female donor with multiple sclerosis, enrolled in a pregnancy study. Sequencing was performed on peripheral blood, taken after pregnancy. V gene TRBV5-5 combines with J gene TRBJ2-3, with 14 bases matching TRBD2. The CDR3 DNA is TGTGCCAGCAGCTGGGGGGCCGGGACTAGCGGGAGAAGCACAGATACGCAGTATTTT. As protein: CASSWGAGTSGRSTDTQYF. The full variable domain, its missing parts supplied by reference TRBV5-5 and TRBJ2-3, is DAGVTQSPTHLIKTRGQQVTLRCSPISGHKSVSWYQQVLGQGPQFIFQYYEKEERGRGNFPDRFSARQFPNYSSELNVNALLLGDSALYLCASSWGAGTSGRSTDTQYFGPGTRLTVL.